Ten or more counts support the clone carrying this T cell receptor beta chain. The sample is drawn from a study of neurological immune-mediated disorders. The method for making cDNA was 5'RACE, and it used 10-nucleotide random UMIs. One entry per CDR3 protein results from TCRdb running MiXCR on the 5' RACE reads. Of over 15,000 distinct CDR3 sequences in the sample, approximately 21% were seen once. Sequencing used PBMCs. The receptor comes from a man in his fifties in good health.

CDR3 sequence (DNA): TGTGCCAGCAGCCAGACTTGGGACTACAGCACAGATACGCAGTATTTT. Its translation is CASSQTWDYSTDTQYF. V and J are TRBV3-1 and TRBJ2-3; TRBD2 matches 7 bases. V trimming: 3 bases; J trimming: 0 bases; junction bases outside the gene matches: 6. The CDR3 totals 16 residues. Germline V lookup: CDR1 LGHDT, CDR2 YNNKEL (reference sequence).